This T cell receptor (beta chain) was sequenced during a study of CD8 T cells in Susac syndrome (dated by TCRdb to the late 2010s). With regard to the full study: The study used repertoire sequencing to test whether antigen drove CD8+ T cell activation and differentiation in Susac syndrome.

Broad study findings and their caveats: The number of individuals in the TCR sequencing and HLA analysis was recognized as being relatively small.

Peripheral blood CD8+ and CD4+ T cells from healthy donors, Susac syndrome patients and multiple sclerosis patients were profiled using high-throughput TCR beta sequencing. The multiple sclerosis controls were treatment-naive patients whose relapsing-remitting disease, either stable or active, fulfilled the revised McDonald criteria. Bulk CD8+ and CD4+ T cells were purified by magnetic negative isolation, whereas CD8+ TEMRA cells were enriched by FACS. Blood was collected in EDTA tubes and processed within 24 hours, with PBMCs isolated through density gradient centrifugation. PBMCs intended for TCR sequencing were frozen in liquid nitrogen and were later thawed in a 37 degrees C water bath. A purity of at least 90% was achieved for sorted or isolated CD4+, CD8+ and CD8+ TEMRA cells. CDR1 and CDR2 are read off the germline V gene as SNHLY and FYNNEI. From cysteine to phenylalanine, the CDR3 is 14 amino acids long. The entry retains the CDR3 DNA only, 42 bases that are in frame from base 1. The V and J ends are trimmed by 4 bases and 2 bases, leaving 11 bases between them.

This clonotype appeared a single time. The clone's antigen remains unknown. Base quality data are lacking; no much larger clone is found one base away. A single read makes a weak case. RNA was extracted using the RNeasy kit, and about 0.5 to 1 microgram was reverse transcribed with random hexamers. The immunoSEQ multiplex PCR assay, covering 54 Vbeta and 13 Jbeta segments, was used to amplify TCR beta CDR3 regions. To correct PCR amplification bias, a synthetic template baseline was used for both primer optimization and computational correction. The study's processing was this. Reads were annotated to V, D and J genes according to IMGT and were analyzed with immunoSEQ Analyzer, with only productive sequences retained. Clonality was calculated as one minus the Shannon entropy normalized by log2 of the number of productive unique sequences. For each patient and control, public and private clones were evaluated within the 100 most prevalent clones. Clones were defined as Susac-specific if absent from the healthy and MS cohorts, from approximately 1,100 published viral clones and from other ImmuneACCESS disease sequences. TCRdb redid the processing of the public reads, applying fastp at Q25 and MiXCR, and retained in-frame beta chains. Entries are consolidated by CDR3 protein sequence, retaining the most common genes and DNA. TCRdb's processing, not the authors', yielded these V and J calls. The sample yields a few hundred thousand distinct CDR3 sequences; around 96% were counted once. Of the sample, around 0.099% falls within the top ten clones.

This sequence uses TRBV2 and TRBJ1-1; TRBD1 is a weak D gene call, 5 bases matching. The TCR comes from a human donor with multiple sclerosis. The material sequenced was CD4+ T cells from PBMCs. The DNA reads as follows: TGTGCCAGCAGTGTAGCCGACAGAAACACTGAAGCTTTCTTT. Translated, this gives CASSVADRNTEAFF.